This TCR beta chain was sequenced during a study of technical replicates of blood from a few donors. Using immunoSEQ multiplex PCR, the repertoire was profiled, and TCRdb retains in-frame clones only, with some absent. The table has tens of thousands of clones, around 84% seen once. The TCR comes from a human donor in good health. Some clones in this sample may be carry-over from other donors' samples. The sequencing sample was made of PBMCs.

The CDR3: CASSRTLANYGYTF. CDR3 in DNA: TGCGCCAGCAGCCGCACACTAGCTAACTATGGCTACACCTTC. The chain combines TRBV4-3 with TRBJ1-2; D not resolved. The CDR3 extends over 14 amino acids. Trimming left V 4 bases short and J 0 bases short, with 9 bases between. Germline lookup yields CDR1 LGHNA and CDR2 YSLEER.